This section outlines one T cell receptor beta chain sequence together with its context. The CDR3 has 13 amino acids. CDR1 SGHRS and CDR2 YFSETQ come from the germline V gene. V lost 2 bases, J lost 3 bases, and 5 bases lay in between. The data stem from a study of blood T cell repertoires in COVID-19. Whole-study context: Both acute and convalescent COVID-19 samples were obtained from the United States, Italy and Spain. PBMCs, B-cell-depleted T cells, or T cells provided the cDNA or gDNA that made up the material.

In the original processing: Quantification of nucleated cells was approximated via reference gene primer amplification. Assay: immunoSEQ multiplex PCR; the TCRdb copy retains only in-frame clones and omits some. V, J and clone size derive from that table, while D and trimming were established from the DNA sequence. The sample carries about 200,000 clones, 80% to 90% recorded once. The chain uses TRBV5-1 and TRBJ1-4; D remains unclear. Material for sequencing was peripheral blood. This TCR came from a man in his fifties with acute or convalescent COVID-19. The CDR3 nucleotides are TGCGCCAGCAGCTTAGAGCCTAATGAAAAACTGTTTTTT. Its translation is CASSLEPNEKLFF.